This TCR beta chain was documented in a study of shared clonotypes between healthy human individuals. Every one of the donors was a Caucasian adult that lived in Nashville, Tennessee. V lost 5 bases, J lost 3 bases, and 5 bases stayed unmatched. The CDR3 has 15 amino acids. Looked up from germline, CDR1 is SNHLY and CDR2 is FYNNEI. Clones were read by immunoSEQ multiplex PCR, and TCRdb kept only the in-frame ones, dropping some. The sample holds roughly 1,500,000 clones, 98% seen once. The sequence was obtained from a man under 40 in good health. This sequence joins TRBV2 and TRBJ1-5; 9 nucleotides agree with TRBD1. Sequencing input: naive CD4+ T cells sorted from blood. Sample subset: CD45RA+ positively selected. The CDR3 here is CASSSDRGNNQPQHF. The CDR3 DNA reads TGTGCCAGCAGTTCGGACAGGGGCAACAATCAGCCCCAGCATTTT.